The 27 T cell receptor beta chains listed next were all sequenced from one sample in a study of blood T cell repertoires in COVID-19 (dated by TCRdb to about 2020). The library was obtained by the immunoSEQ multiplex PCR assay. The clones in this table, taken by TCRdb from immuneACCESS, are in-frame only. Not every clone is retained; where verified, under half of the shortfall comes from an unresolved V gene, and the cause of the rest is unknown. The sample yields under 300,000 clones; around 81% were counted once. The ten largest clones represent just under 3% of the sample. The sequencing sample was made of peripheral blood. These receptor sequences come from a woman aged 60-75 years with active or convalescent COVID-19.

Concerning this clone itself: This CDR3 is also generated by other DNA sequences in the sample. The chain carries TRBV7-3 and TRBJ2-3, with D perhaps TRBD2 (6 bases). The CDR3 runs to 14 residues. Trimming took 1 base from V and 1 from J, leaving 6 bases between them. CDR1 and CDR2 (germline): SGHTA, FQGTGA. The DNA for the CDR3 is TGTGCCAGCAGCTTAAGGGGGGGCACAGATACGCAGTATTTT. This sequence encodes CASSLRGGTDTQYF. Full variable domain (outside the CDR3, taken from reference TRBV7-3 and TRBJ2-3): GAGVSQTPSNKVTEKGKYVELRCDPISGHTALYWYRQSLGQGPEFLIYFQGTGAADDSGLPNDRFFAVRPEGSVSTLKIQRTERGDSAVYLCASSLRGGTDTQYFGPGTRLTVL.

V gene TRBV10-3 combines with J gene TRBJ2-2; the D is unclear. The length of the CDR3 is 14 residues. Trimming removed 3 bases from V and 2 bases from J, with 7 bases in between. Looked up from germline, CDR1 is ENHRY and CDR2 is SYGVKD. The CDR3 coding sequence is TGTGCCATCAGTGATCCTCCTAACACCGGGGAGCTGTTTTTT. It encodes CAISDPPNTGELFF.

The gene calls are TRBV5-6 and TRBJ2-1; 11 bases match TRBD2. V gave up 2 bases and J gave up 10 bases; unmatched junction bases: 8. The CDR3 runs 15 residues. CDR1 is SGHDT and CDR2 is YYEEEE in the germline V gene. For the CDR3, the DNA is TGTGCCAGCAGCTTAAGGGGACTAGCGGTTACAGAGCAGTTCTTC. It encodes CASSLRGLAVTEQFF.

This sequence joins TRBV4-1 and TRBJ1-4; D gene unclear. The CDR3 runs 14 residues. The V gene lost 0 bases and the J gene lost 6 bases, with 8 bases spanning the gap. Germline assignment: CDR1 MGHRA and CDR2 YSYEKL. CDR3 nucleotide sequence: TGCGCCAGCAGCCAAGACCGGGGAGATGAAAAACTGTTTTTT. The encoded protein is CASSQDRGDEKLFF.

This chain links TRBV19 with TRBJ2-1; possible D gene TRBD2, 7 bases. V was shortened by 3 bases and J by 9 bases, with 9 bases between the two germline ends. Germline loops: CDR1 LNHDA, CDR2 SQIVND (reference sequence). The CDR3 loop spans 12 amino acids. CDR3 bases: TGTGCCAGTAGTATCGGGGGGCCTGAGCAGTTCTTC. Translation gives CASSIGGPEQFF. Combining the CDR3 with reference TRBV19 and TRBJ2-1 gives the whole variable domain DGGITQSPKYLFRKEGQNVTLSCEQNLNHDAMYWYRQDPGQGLRLIYYSQIVNDFQKGDIAEGYSVSREKKESFPLTVTSAQKNPTAFYLCASSIGGPEQFFGPGTRLTVL.

The rearrangement joins TRBV5-1 to TRBJ1-1; D is unclear. Germline V gene lookup returns CDR1 SGHRS and CDR2 YFSETQ. V lost 0 bases, J lost 0 bases, and 9 bases lay in between. CDR3 size: 15 residues. The CDR3 is CASSLDPGLNTEAFF. Written as DNA, the CDR3 is TGCGCCAGCAGCTTGGACCCGGGTCTGAACACTGAAGCTTTCTTT.

The chain combines TRBV10-1 with TRBJ2-1, with a possible D match to TRBD1 (5 bases). V lost 5 bases and J 5 bases, leaving 13 bases between the germline ends. The CDR3 totals 14 residues. CDR1 is WNHNN, CDR2 SYGVQD, per germline (reference sequence). CDR3 in DNA: TGCGCCAGCAGTCCTTCGACAGCAAACAATGAGCAGTTCTTC. Residues: CASSPSTANNEQFF.

The gene calls are TRBV2 and TRBJ2-5, with D perhaps TRBD1 (7 bases). CDR1 and CDR2 (germline): SNHLY, FYNNEI. The V end was cut by 6 bases, the J end by 4 bases, with 15 bases between. The CDR3 contains 14 residues. This chain's CDR3 is CASRGGGLRETQYF. The CDR3 nucleotides are TGTGCCAGCAGAGGAGGGGGCTTAAGAGAGACCCAGTACTTC.

On this clone: Distinct nucleotide sequences in the sample also encode this CDR3. The chain has TRBV6-5 and TRBJ2-6; no clear D. The CDR3 extends over 15 amino acids. V lost 3 bases to trimming and J lost 0 bases, with 6 bases between them. Germline lookup yields CDR1 MNHEY and CDR2 SVGAGI. As DNA, the CDR3 is TGTGCCAGCAGTTATGCCAGCTCTGGGGCCAACGTCCTGACTTTC. Encoded protein: CASSYASSGANVLTF.

J is TRBJ1-2 and V is TRBV27; the match to TRBD1 covers 7 bases. CDR1 and CDR2 from the germline V gene are MNHEY and SMNVEV (reference sequence). V lost 2 bases and J lost 8; bases outside the gene matches: 11. CDR3 length: 15 amino acids. The CDR3 region is CASSLHQGPTGGYTF. CDR3 DNA: TGTGCCAGCAGTTTACATCAGGGCCCGACAGGGGGCTACACCTTC.

This clone showed up just a few times. This sequence joins TRBV7-9 and TRBJ1-2, with 8 bases matching TRBD1. CDR1 is SEHNR and CDR2 is FQNEAQ in the germline V gene (reference sequence). This CDR3 comprises 13 residues. V shed 5 bases and J 4 bases; nucleotides not matched to a gene: 3. The CDR3 protein is CASSKQGGYGYTF. The CDR3 region has the DNA TGTGCCAGCAGCAAACAGGGGGGCTATGGCTACACCTTC.

This clone was detected once. The gene calls are TRBV19 and TRBJ2-3, with TRBD2 as a possible D gene (6 bases). The CDR3 loop spans 16 amino acids. Looked up from germline, CDR1 is LNHDA and CDR2 is SQIVND (reference sequence). Trimming pared 7 bases from V and 0 bases from J, leaving 17 bases between. The DNA for the CDR3 is TGTGCCAGTAAGGAGCGAGGAGGGGATAGCACAGATACGCAGTATTTT. Translated, it gives CASKERGGDSTDTQYF.

This rearrangement joins TRBV24-1 to TRBJ2-3, with TRBD1 identical over 7 bases. V lost 4 bases and J lost 3; bases outside the gene matches: 3. In germline, CDR1 is KGHDR, CDR2 SFDVKD. The CDR3 runs 14 residues. CDR3 nucleotide sequence: TGTGCCACCAGTGAAACGGGACAGACAGATACGCAGTATTTT. This sequence encodes CATSETGQTDTQYF.

The gene calls are TRBV7-9 and TRBJ1-5; TRBD1 might be the D (6 bases). This CDR3 has 15 residues. Germline V gene sequence: CDR1 SEHNR, CDR2 FQNEAQ (reference sequence). V dropped 1 base and J dropped 1 base, with 8 bases sitting between them. In DNA, the CDR3 is TGTGCCAGCAGCTTAGAGGGGGGGAGCAATCAGCCCCAGCATTTT. Translation gives CASSLEGGSNQPQHF.

The chain combines TRBV7-9 with TRBJ2-1, with D perhaps TRBD2 (6 bases). The CDR3 loop spans 12 amino acids. Trimming removed 6 bases from V and 8 bases from J, with 11 bases in between. Germline V lookup: CDR1 SEHNR, CDR2 FQNEAQ (reference sequence). CDR3 nucleotides: TGTGCCAGCAGGGGGGGTGGTCATGAGCAGTTCTTC. It yields the protein CASRGGGHEQFF.

This chain uses TRBV19 with TRBJ1-1; D might be TRBD1 (6 bases). Germline assignment: CDR1 LNHDA and CDR2 SQIVND (reference sequence). The V end was cut by 5 bases, the J end by 1 base, with 20 bases between. CDR3 length: 17 amino acids. The chain's CDR3 is CASSSDPGAVTNTEAFF. CDR3 nucleotides: TGTGCCAGTAGTTCCGACCCAGGGGCCGTCACGAACACTGAAGCTTTCTTT.

There are a few counts of this clone. The V and J genes are TRBV7-9 and TRBJ1-1; the match to TRBD1 covers 7 bases. The CDR3 totals 16 residues. Trimming removed 6 bases from V and 1 base from J; junction bases left unmatched: 11. CDR1 is SEHNR and CDR2 is FQNEAQ in the germline V gene (reference sequence). DNA for the CDR3: TGTGCCAGCAGTCCAGGGTACAGGGGCCCGAACACTGAAGCTTTCTTT. As protein: CASSPGYRGPNTEAFF.

This clone occurred a few times. This chain joins TRBV5-1 and TRBJ1-6; D gene ambiguous. The germline CDR1 and CDR2 sequences are SGHRS and YFSETQ. The CDR3 runs to 15 residues. Trimming removed 5 bases from V and 5 bases from J, with 14 bases in between. CDR3 region: CASRRRTGDNSPLHF. The CDR3 nucleotides read TGCGCCAGCAGGAGGCGGACGGGAGATAATTCACCCCTCCACTTT. Based on the CDR3 plus reference TRBV5-1 and TRBJ1-6, the full variable domain is KAGVTQTPRYLIKTRGQQVTLSCSPISGHRSVSWYQQTPGQGLQFLFEYFSETQRNKGNFPGRFSGRQFSNSRSEMNVSTLELGDSALYLCASRRRTGDNSPLHFGNGTRLTVT.

Only one count was recorded for this clone. The chain carries TRBV10-3 and TRBJ2-7; a possible D gene is TRBD1 (8 bases). Trimming pared 6 bases from V and 2 bases from J, leaving 14 bases between. CDR3 length equals 14 residues. CDR1 and CDR2 (germline): ENHRY, SYGVKD. The CDR3 spells CAIRTGGATYEQYF. The DNA of the CDR3 is TGTGCCATCAGAACAGGGGGGGCAACCTACGAGCAGTACTTC.

A single count supports this clone. The V and J genes are TRBV5-1 and TRBJ1-2; 10 positions agree with TRBD1. The CDR3 runs to 14 residues. The V segment lost 3 bases and the J segment 8 bases; nucleotides outside the gene matches: 7. Per the germline V gene, CDR1 is SGHRS and CDR2 is YFSETQ. CDR3 region: CASSSSGTGVGYTF. CDR3 in DNA: TGCGCCAGCAGCTCCTCCGGGACAGGGGTCGGCTACACCTTC.

The rearrangement uses TRBV21-1 and TRBJ2-4; the DNA was not used to check the table's D call, TRBD2. TRBV21-1 is flagged as a pseudogene. This CDR3 has 20 amino acids. The DNA of the CDR3 is TGTGCCAGCAGCAAATCGGGTCGGCCCCCGGCCCGGCTAGCCAAAAACATTCAGTACTTC. It yields the protein CASSKSGRPPARLAKNIQYF.

The chain is built from TRBV4-1 and TRBJ1-1; D not resolved. Per the germline V gene, CDR1 is MGHRA and CDR2 is YSYEKL. Trimming took off 2 bases at V and 12 bases at J, with 13 bases between the two ends. The CDR3 is 12 amino acids. The CDR3 reads CASSQPTGETFF. The CDR3 DNA is TGCGCCAGCAGCCAACCGACCGGGGAAACTTTCTTT.

The rearrangement joins TRBV3-1 (or the pseudogene TRBV3-2) to TRBJ2-5; 7 bases fit TRBD1. The CDR3 is 17 amino acids. J gave up 1 base and V 6 bases, and 14 bases lay outside the gene matches. The V gene's germline CDR1 is LGHDT and CDR2 YNNKEL (reference sequence). CDR3 sequence: CASSLKPRDSSQETQYF. CDR3 nucleotides: TGTGCCAGCAGTTTGAAACCCCGGGACAGCTCCCAAGAGACCCAGTACTTC.

This clone has more than one count but fewer than ten. J is TRBJ1-5 and V is TRBV7-6; TRBD1 matches 8 bases. The trim removed 3 bases at V and 3 bases at J, leaving 4 bases unmatched. Germline V gene lookup returns CDR1 SGHVS and CDR2 FNYEAQ. The CDR3 runs 15 residues. The DNA of the CDR3 is TGTGCCAGCAGCTTCGGACAGGGCTTCAATCAGCCCCAGCATTTT. It translates to CASSFGQGFNQPQHF.

The chain carries TRBV6-2 or TRBV6-3 and TRBJ2-4; TRBD2 might be the D (7 bases). Looked up from germline, CDR1 is MNHEY and CDR2 is SVGEGT. There are 16 residues in the CDR3. V lost 4 bases to trimming and J lost 7 bases, with 20 bases between them. The CDR3 DNA reads as TGTGCCAGCAGTTTACAGCCCATCCGGGGGGCGAACATTCAGTACTTC. Protein sequence: CASSLQPIRGANIQYF.

This clone has a handful of counts. This sequence joins TRBV9 and TRBJ1-6, with unresolved D. CDR1 is SGDLS and CDR2 is YYNGEE in the germline V gene. This CDR3 region has 14 residues. Trimming removed 4 bases from V and 10 bases from J, with 15 bases in between. CDR3 nucleotides: TGTGCCAGCAGCCTAAGAGCAGGAGGCTCACCCCTCCACTTT. Its protein is CASSLRAGGSPLHF. Looking up the rest from reference TRBV9 and TRBJ1-6 gives the full variable domain: DSGVTQTPKHLITATGQRVTLRCSPRSGDLSVYWYQQSLDQGLQFLIQYYNGEERAKGNILERFSAQQFPDLHSELNLSSLELGDSALYFCASSLRAGGSPLHFGNGTRLTVT.

This sequence joins TRBV6-6 and TRBJ1-2; perhaps TRBD1 as D (5 bases). Trimming shortened V by 7 bases and J by 5 bases, and 8 bases separated the two germline ends. Germline CDR1 and CDR2: MNHNY and SVGAGI (reference sequence). CDR3 size: 11 residues. This CDR3 reads CASNQGYGYTF. The CDR3, as DNA: TGTGCCAGCAATCAGGGATATGGCTACACCTTC.